These 19 T cell receptor beta chains came from one sample sequenced in a study of cytomegalovirus exposure and HLA in healthy donors. Clones were sequenced by immunoSEQ multiplex PCR, and TCRdb holds only the in-frame ones, with some missing. The table shows about 64,000 clones, with around nine tenths occurring only once. Input material: PBMCs. Receptors were obtained from a woman younger than 35 in good health and CMV-seronegative.

This sequence joins TRBV29-1 and TRBJ1-5; 7 nucleotides agree with TRBD1. V lost 6 bases to trimming and J lost 7 bases; unmatched junction nucleotides: 9. The CDR3 totals 13 residues. CDR1 and CDR2 from the germline V gene are SQVTM and ANQGSEA. DNA for the CDR3: TGCAGCGTGAGGGGGCAGGGCGACCAGCCCCAGCATTTT. It is translated as CSVRGQGDQPQHF. Filled out from reference TRBV29-1 and TRBJ1-5, the complete variable domain reads SAVISQKPSRDICQRGTSLTIQCQVDSQVTMMFWYRQQPGQSLTLIATANQGSEATYESGFVIDKFPISRPNLTFSTLTVSNMSPEDSSIYLCSVRGQGDQPQHFGDGTRLSIL.

CDR3 in DNA: TGTGCCAGCAGCCAAGTTATCTCCAGCACAGATACGCAGTATTTT. Amino acid sequence: CASSQVISSTDTQYF. The chain combines TRBV14 with TRBJ2-3; D gene uncertain. V lost 1 base to trimming and J lost 0 bases, with 8 bases between them. The CDR3 is 15 amino acids. Germline V gene lookup returns CDR1 SGHDN and CDR2 FVKESK.

The chain links TRBV21-1 to TRBJ2-3; the D call in the table, TRBD2, was not verified against the DNA. TRBV21-1 is recorded as a pseudogene. This CDR3 contains 17 residues. The CDR3 nucleotides read TGTGCCAGCAGCAAAGAGGTGAGTAGCGGGAGGTCAGATACGCAGTATTTT. This encodes CASSKEVSSGRSDTQYF.

This chain connects TRBV6-1 to TRBJ2-1, with 8 bases identical to TRBD2. The trim removed 1 base at V and 7 bases at J, leaving 18 bases unmatched. Germline-derived CDR1 and CDR2 are MNHNS and SASEGT. The CDR3 consists of 19 residues. This chain's CDR3 is CASSEVGFDGGGRKNEQFF. The CDR3 DNA reads as TGTGCCAGCAGTGAAGTTGGATTTGACGGGGGGGGCCGCAAGAATGAGCAGTTCTTC.

The chain carries TRBV7-6 and TRBJ2-1; D is perhaps TRBD2 (5 bases). This CDR3 spans 16 amino acids. CDR1 and CDR2 from the germline V gene are SGHVS and FNYEAQ. Deletions cut 1 base from V and 4 bases from J, with 14 bases between. The CDR3 DNA follows: TGTGCCAGCAGCTTAGAGGGCGGACTCCATTACAATGAGCAGTTCTTC. Translated: CASSLEGGLHYNEQFF. Variable domain in full (rest from reference TRBV7-6 and TRBJ2-1): GAGVSQSPRYKVTKRGQDVALRCDPISGHVSLYWYRQALGQGPEFLTYFNYEAQQDKSGLPNDRFSAERPEGSISTLTIQRTEQRDSAMYRCASSLEGGLHYNEQFFGPGTRLTVL.

The CDR3 DNA reads TGTGCCAGCAGAGGGGGCAGAGCTTTCTTT. Translation: CASRGGRAFF. The chain has TRBV25-1 and TRBJ1-1, with 7 bases identical to TRBD1. This CDR3 is built from 10 residues. In germline, CDR1 is MGHDK, CDR2 SYGVNS. The J segment lost 10 bases and the V segment lost 6 bases, leaving 2 bases of the junction unmatched. Variable domain in full (rest from reference TRBV25-1 and TRBJ1-1): EADIYQTPRYLVIGTGKKITLECSQTMGHDKMYWYQQDPGMELHLIHYSYGVNSTEKGDLSSESTVSRIRTEHFPLTLESARPSHTSQYLCASRGGRAFFGQGTRLTVV.

This clone was observed a single time. The chain couples TRBV21-1 to TRBJ2-1; the tabulated D call, TRBD1, remains unverified against the DNA. TRBV21-1 is assigned pseudogene status. The length of the CDR3 is 18 residues. Here the CDR3 DNA reads TGTGCCAGCAGCAAAGCCCCAACGACAGGTAGCTCCTACAATGAGCAGTTCTTC. Translating it yields CASSKAPTTGSSYNEQFF.

The V and J genes are TRBV10-3 and TRBJ1-6, with D tentatively TRBD1 (6 bases). The CDR3 has 14 residues. The V end lost 11 bases, the J end lost 5 bases, and 16 bases lay between the germline ends. Per the germline V gene, CDR1 is ENHRY and CDR2 is SYGVKD. The CDR3 region is CASRTEGDNSPLHF. The CDR3 DNA follows: TGTGCCTCAAGGACAGAAGGGGATAATTCACCCCTCCACTTT.

This sequence joins TRBV13 and TRBJ2-2, with TRBD2 matching 7 bases. After removal of 5 bases from V and 4 bases from J, the junction contained 10 bases not matched to a gene. There are 16 residues in the CDR3. Per germline, CDR1 PRHDT and CDR2 FYEKMQ (reference sequence). CDR3 bases: TGTGCCAGCAGCCACCGGACTAGAAGGATCACCGGGGAGCTGTTTTTT. The encoded protein is CASSHRTRRITGELFF. The full variable domain, in which reference TRBV13 and TRBJ2-2 provide the parts outside the CDR3, is AAGVIQSPRHLIKEKRETATLKCYPIPRHDTVYWYQQGPGQDPQFLISFYEKMQSDKGSIPDRFSAQQFSDYHSELNMSSLELGDSALYFCASSHRTRRITGELFFGEGSRLTVL.

This sequence joins TRBV2 and TRBJ2-5; D may be TRBD1 (5 bases). From germline, CDR1 is SNHLY and CDR2 FYNNEI. CDR3 length: 13 residues. With 4 bases removed from V and 5 bases from J, the gap between germline ends came to 11 bases. The CDR3 sequence: CASSGQSAETQYF. The CDR3 region has the DNA TGTGCCAGCAGTGGACAGTCCGCGGAGACCCAGTACTTC.

This chain links TRBV5-1 with TRBJ2-2; 12 nucleotides line up with TRBD1. Germline-derived CDR1 and CDR2 are SGHRS and YFSETQ. V trimming: 4 bases; J trimming: 7 bases; junction bases outside the gene matches: 5. The CDR3 runs 15 residues. The CDR3, as DNA: TGCGCCAGCAGCACCGGGACAGGGGGCATCGGGGAGCTGTTTTTT. This translates into CASSTGTGGIGELFF.

The V call is TRBV5-4, the J call TRBJ2-3; the D is unclear. The CDR3 is made up of 12 amino acids. V lost 3 bases to trimming and J lost 4 bases, with 6 bases between them. Germline CDR1 reads SGHNT; CDR2 reads YYREEE (reference sequence). CDR3 residues: CASSSPADTQYF. The DNA for the CDR3 is TGTGCCAGCAGCTCTCCCGCAGATACGCAGTATTTT.

This clone occurred a few times. V is TRBV11-2 and J is TRBJ2-7; D is possibly TRBD2 (6 bases). This CDR3 spans 16 amino acids. Trimming removed 1 base at V and 2 bases at J, with 15 bases between. Per the germline V gene, CDR1 is SGHAT and CDR2 is FQNNGV. The CDR3 sequence is CASSLATAGSPYEQYF. In DNA, the CDR3 is TGTGCCAGCAGCTTAGCGACTGCGGGAAGCCCCTACGAGCAGTACTTC.

The chain is built from TRBV7-9 and TRBJ2-3; the match to TRBD1 covers 7 bases. Losses at the gene ends were 5 bases for V and 6 bases for J; bases not matched to a gene: 8. CDR3 size: 14 residues. Germline assignment: CDR1 SEHNR and CDR2 FQNEAQ (reference sequence). This chain's CDR3 is CASSRETGSDTQYF. In nucleotides, the CDR3 is TGTGCCAGCAGCCGAGAGACAGGGTCCGATACGCAGTATTTT.

The chain uses TRBV2 and TRBJ2-5; 8 bases agree with TRBD2. The trim removed 8 bases at V and 4 bases at J, leaving 6 bases unmatched. The CDR3 sequence is 13 residues long. Germline V gives CDR1 SNHLY, CDR2 FYNNEI. The DNA of the CDR3 is TGTGCCAGCCAACGGGGGGGTTCAGAGACCCAGTACTTC. It encodes CASQRGGSETQYF.

V usage is TRBV18 and J usage is TRBJ2-7; TRBD1 matches 8 bases. The CDR3 is 14 amino acids. Losses at the gene ends were 3 bases for V and 3 bases for J; bases not matched to a gene: 4. Germline loops: CDR1 KGHSH, CDR2 LQKENI. The CDR3 nucleotides read TGTGCCAGCTCACCGGACAGGGTATACTACGAGCAGTACTTC. Protein product: CASSPDRVYYEQYF.

The V gene is TRBV30, the J gene TRBJ1-2, with unresolved D. The CDR3 has 14 residues. Germline lookup yields CDR1 GTSNPN and CDR2 SVGIG (reference sequence). V was cut by 0 bases and J by 2 bases, with 10 bases left in between. The CDR3 nucleotides are TGTGCCTGGAGTGTGGCACAGACAAACTATGGCTACACCTTC. Its translation: CAWSVAQTNYGYTF.

The rearrangement uses TRBV18 and TRBJ1-1; perhaps TRBD1 as D (5 bases). This CDR3 has 12 amino acids. The V end lost 4 bases, the J end lost 6 bases, and 9 bases lay between the germline ends. Germline assignment: CDR1 KGHSH and CDR2 LQKENI. The CDR3 nucleotides are TGTGCCAGCTCACAGGGGATCCCTGAAGCTTTCTTT. It is translated as CASSQGIPEAFF. Based on the CDR3 plus reference TRBV18 and TRBJ1-1, the full variable domain is NAGVMQNPRHLVRRRGQEARLRCSPMKGHSHVYWYRQLPEEGLKFMVYLQKENIIDESGMPKERFSAEFPKEGPSILRIQQVVRGDSAAYFCASSQGIPEAFFGQGTRLTVV.

The chain uses TRBV30 and TRBJ2-2; 7 bases are a match to TRBD2. This CDR3 contains 15 residues. Germline V gene sequence: CDR1 GTSNPN, CDR2 SVGIG (reference sequence). Losses at the gene ends were 3 bases for V and 6 bases for J; bases not matched to a gene: 10. CDR3 nucleotide sequence: TGTGCCTGGAGGGCTAGCGGTCTGGCGGCCGGGGAGCTGTTTTTT. Its protein product is CAWRASGLAAGELFF.